This record looks at one T cell receptor beta chain sequence and its context. CDR1 is MDHEN, CDR2 SYDVKM, per germline. The junction had 8 bases not matched to a gene; V was cut back by 5 bases and J by 1 base. The CDR3 loop spans 16 amino acids. The entry originates in a study of CD8 T cells in Susac syndrome. Roughly 0.45 to 1 ug RNA was reverse transcribed with random hexamers. Amplification of TCR beta CDR3 by immunoSEQ multiplex PCR spanned 54 Vbeta and 13 Jbeta. TCRdb reprocessed the immunoSEQ multiplex PCR reads with MiXCR, giving one entry per CDR3 protein. Of 120,000 to 150,000 distinct CDR3 sequences listed, about 95% were seen once; the top ten hold about 0.11%. High-throughput TCR beta sequencing covered peripheral CD8+ and CD4+ T cells. The multiple sclerosis control cohort comprised treatment-naive individuals presenting with stable or active relapsing-remitting disease. TEMRA cells were FACS-enriched, while CD8+ and CD4+ T cells were negatively isolated.

This chain links TRBV28 with TRBJ1-1, with 9 bases matching TRBD1. This TCR came from a human donor with multiple sclerosis. The sample taken for sequencing was CD4+ T cells from PBMCs. The CDR3 coding sequence is TGTGCCAGCAGTCGAATACAGGGGGCGGCGAACACTGAAGCTTTCTTT. Its protein is CASSRIQGAANTEAFF.